The rows below give T cell receptor beta chains drawn from one sample of a study of blood T cell repertoires in COVID-19. TCRdb's table, derived via immunoSEQ multiplex PCR, lists solely in-frame clones and lacks some. The sample has tens of thousands of clones, 75% to 90% seen once; the top ten hold 4.5% to 5%. Sequenced: peripheral blood. The receptors were gathered from a human donor in a cohort sampled during active COVID-19. Each CDR3 is given with its conserved first and last residue. Fields, in order: J gene, clone size, D gene, V gene, CDR3 DNA, CDR3 protein. The D gene is left open where the match is weak. Clone size is given for some rows only: seen once, a few or many times, or a class if the clone is expanded.

TRBJ2-3 NA TRBD2 TRBV7-8 TGTGCCAGCAGCTTCACTAGCGGGAGCACAGATACGCAGTATTTT CASSFTSGSTDTQYF
TRBJ1-2 few NA TRBV19 TGTGCCAGTAGTATGTTTGCCGGACAAAACTATGGCTACACCTTC CASSMFAGQNYGYTF
TRBJ1-5 few NA TRBV7-9 TGTGCCAGCAGCTTACAAAATAGCAATCAGCCCCAGCATTTT CASSLQNSNQPQHF
TRBJ1-2 few NA TRBV6-1 TGTGCCAGCAGTGAAAGAGGGTTCTATGGCTACACCTTC CASSERGFYGYTF
TRBJ1-4 NA NA TRBV2 TGTGCCAGCAGTGAAACCGGGGGGTTTAATGAAAAACTGTTTTTT CASSETGGFNEKLFF
TRBJ1-2 few NA TRBV19 TGTGCCAGTATGCGCGACTATGGCTACACCTTC CASMRDYGYTF
TRBJ1-2 NA NA TRBV5-1 TGCGCCAGCAGCGACAGGAGCTCAGGCTACACCTTC CASSDRSSGYTF
TRBJ2-2 NA NA TRBV19 TGTGCCAGTACTCCGCGGGTCGGGGAGCTGTTTTTT CASTPRVGELFF
TRBJ2-3 NA NA TRBV7-6 TGTGCCAGCAGCTTAGGTACTTACACAGATACGCAGTATTTT CASSLGTYTDTQYF
TRBJ1-1 once NA TRBV2 TGTGCCAGCAGTCGGGACATGAACACTGAAGCTTTCTTT CASSRDMNTEAFF
TRBJ2-7 few TRBD1 TRBV27 TGTGCCAGCAGTCCCGGGACAGGCTACGAGCAGTACTTC CASSPGTGYEQYF
TRBJ2-1 NA TRBD1 TRBV3-1/TRBV3-2 TGTGCCAGCAGCCAAAGTAGGGGACAGGGGAAGTTCTTC CASSQSRGQGKFF
TRBJ2-7 NA NA TRBV9 TGTGCCAGCAGCGTGTGGGGCAGCTCCTACGAGCAGTACTTC CASSVWGSSYEQYF
TRBJ1-2 once TRBD1 TRBV6-5 TGTGCCAGCACCAAACCCGGGACAGGGTATGGCTACACCTTC CASTKPGTGYGYTF
TRBJ2-2 NA NA TRBV4-2 TGTGCCAGCAGCCAAGTGGGAGGAGGCACCGGGGAGCTGTTTTTT CASSQVGGGTGELFF
TRBJ2-7 few TRBD2 TRBV4-1 TGCGCCAGCAGCTATCAACGACTAGCGGAGGAGCAGTACTTC CASSYQRLAEEQYF
TRBJ2-1 NA NA TRBV19 TGTGCCAGTAGTGCCGCCGGGTCGCGATACAATGAGCAGTTCTTC CASSAAGSRYNEQFF
TRBJ2-1 NA TRBD2 TRBV5-1 TGCGCCAGCAGCTTGGTTTTAGCGGGAGGTTCCTACAATGAGCAGTTCTTC CASSLVLAGGSYNEQFF
TRBJ2-7 NA TRBD2 TRBV20-1 TGCAGTGCTAGCGGGAGGGCCCAGCAGTACTTC CSASGRAQQYF
TRBJ1-3 once NA TRBV10-2 TGCGCCAGCAAGGGGCGTTGGGTCACTGGAAACACCATATATTTT CASKGRWVTGNTIYF
TRBJ2-7 few TRBD2 TRBV7-2 TGTGCCAGCAGCTTCGGACTAGCGTTCGAGCAGTACTTC CASSFGLAFEQYF
TRBJ2-1 NA TRBD2 TRBV10-1 TGCGCCAGCAGTGAGCCGACTAGCTCGGAAACCAATGAGCAGTTCTTC CASSEPTSSETNEQFF
TRBJ2-7 NA TRBD2 TRBV28 TGTGCCAGCAGTTTAGACGGACTAGGGCGCGAGCAGTACTTC CASSLDGLGREQYF
TRBJ2-3 NA TRBD1 TRBV28 TGTGCCAGCAGTTTTCGACAGGGGTCAGATACGCAGTATTTT CASSFRQGSDTQYF
TRBJ2-2 NA NA TRBV6-1 TGTGCCAGCAGTGAAGTCCACAGGGACGGGGAGCTGTTTTTT CASSEVHRDGELFF
TRBJ2-7 NA NA TRBV12-3/TRBV12-4 TGTGCCAGCAGCACAAACAGCTACGAGCAGTACTTC CASSTNSYEQYF
TRBJ2-2 NA TRBD2 TRBV6-5 TGTGCCAGCAATCTCAAAGCGGGAAATGCCGGGGAGCTGTTTTTT CASNLKAGNAGELFF
TRBJ2-1 NA TRBD1 TRBV7-6 TGTGCCAGCAGCTTAGGGGACAGGGACTACAATGAGCAGTTCTTC CASSLGDRDYNEQFF
TRBJ1-1 NA NA TRBV10-3 TGTGCCATCAGAGATACAGGGCTTTCTGAAGCTTTCTTT CAIRDTGLSEAFF
TRBJ2-5 NA TRBD1 TRBV29-1 TGCAGCGTCACACAGGGGGTCGTGACCCAGTACTTC CSVTQGVVTQYF
TRBJ2-3 NA TRBD2 TRBV10-1 TGCGCGGGAATGTGGACTAGCGGGAGGCCATCCCCAGATACGCAGTATTTT CAGMWTSGRPSPDTQYF
TRBJ2-7 NA NA TRBV14 TGTGCCAGCAGCCAAGATAGCAAGCAGTACTTC CASSQDSKQYF
TRBJ2-2 NA NA TRBV7-3 TGTGCCAGCAGCTTAGAGGTACCCGGGGAGCTGTTTTTT CASSLEVPGELFF
TRBJ1-2 NA NA TRBV20-1 TGCAGTGCTAGGACAGGAGATGGCTACACCTTC CSARTGDGYTF
TRBJ2-3 NA NA TRBV18 TGTGCCAGCTCACGGACTGCCACAGATACGCAGTATTTT CASSRTATDTQYF
TRBJ2-5 NA NA TRBV28 TGTGCCAGCAGTTTCGGTACCGAGACCCAGTACTTC CASSFGTETQYF
TRBJ2-7 NA TRBD2 TRBV28 TGTGCCAGCAAAAAAACTAGCGGGAGTTCCTACGAGCAGTACTTC CASKKTSGSSYEQYF
TRBJ1-5 medium-sized TRBD1 TRBV19 TGTGCCAGCCCTTACCGCGATCCCCCGGGACAGATTAGCAATCAGCCCCAGCATTTT CASPYRDPPGQISNQPQHF
TRBJ2-1 NA TRBD2 TRBV10-2 TGCGCCAGCAGTGATAGTGGCGGGAGGGGGCATGAGCAGTTCTTC CASSDSGGRGHEQFF
TRBJ2-6 NA TRBD1 TRBV5-1 TGCGCCAGCAGCTTGGGGCAGGGGGCGCCTGGGGCCAACGTCCTGACTTTC CASSLGQGAPGANVLTF
TRBJ2-1 NA NA TRBV7-9 TGTGCCAGCAGCTTTAAAGTCAGGCTCTCGAATGAGCAGTTCTTC CASSFKVRLSNEQFF
TRBJ1-2 NA TRBD1 TRBV28 TGTGCCAGCAGGGTGACAGGGGGCCTCTATGGCTACACCTTC CASRVTGGLYGYTF
TRBJ2-7 NA TRBD1 TRBV3-1/TRBV3-2 TGTGCCAGCAGCGAAGACAGGGGGCTCAACGAGCAGTACTTC CASSEDRGLNEQYF
TRBJ2-7 NA NA TRBV7-9 TGTGCCAGCAGCTTAGACGGTAGTACGTACGAGCAGTACTTC CASSLDGSTYEQYF
TRBJ2-7 NA NA TRBV10-3 TGTGCCATCAGTGAAATGCTGGGTGGGAGCTCAGGCGAGCAGTACTTC CAISEMLGGSSGEQYF
TRBJ2-5 NA NA TRBV11-2 TGTGCCAGCAGCTCTAGACTAGGCCAAGAGACCCAGTACTTC CASSSRLGQETQYF
TRBJ1-4 NA NA TRBV27 TGTGCCAGCAGCCCGACAGCAACTAATGAAAAACTGTTTTTT CASSPTATNEKLFF
TRBJ2-7 NA NA TRBV6-5 TGTGCCAGCCGCCCGGGTAGCCAGGGGGGTTACGAGCAGTACTTC CASRPGSQGGYEQYF
TRBJ2-7 NA TRBD1 TRBV4-3 TGCGCCAGCAGCCAAGATCAAACAGGGGGTTTTTACGAGCAGTACTTC CASSQDQTGGFYEQYF
TRBJ2-2 NA NA TRBV6-5 TGTGCCAGCAGTTACTGGCCAAACACCGGGGAGCTGTTTTTT CASSYWPNTGELFF
TRBJ2-6 NA TRBD1 TRBV5-1 TGCGCCAGCAGCGGAAATCAGGGGGTAGGCTCTGGGGCCAACGTCCTGACTTTC CASSGNQGVGSGANVLTF
TRBJ1-1 NA TRBD1 TRBV6-1 TGTGCCAGCAGTGAGATCTCCGGGACAGCGAACACTGAAGCTTTCTTT CASSEISGTANTEAFF
TRBJ2-1 NA TRBD1 TRBV7-8 TGTGCCAGCAGCCCGCGCCGGACAGGGGACAATGAGCAGTTCTTC CASSPRRTGDNEQFF
TRBJ2-1 NA TRBD2 TRBV15 TGTGCCACCAGCAGAGAGGCGCGGGAGGTGGGCAATGAGCAGTTCTTC CATSREAREVGNEQFF